This entry lists 24 T cell receptor beta chains sequenced from one sample in a study of blood T cell repertoires in COVID-19. Assay used: immunoSEQ multiplex PCR; TCRdb lists only in-frame clones, some missing. The data contain over 60,000 clones, over 80% of them singletons. Sequenced sample: peripheral blood. The source is a human donor in a cohort sampled during active COVID-19.

A few counts support this clone. The chain employs TRBV2 and TRBJ2-1; TRBD2 might be the D (5 bases). V was clipped by 7 bases and J by 10 bases, with 11 bases between them. CDR3 length: 11 amino acids. Germline lookup yields CDR1 SNHLY and CDR2 FYNNEI. Here the CDR3 reads CASTEVGEQFF. CDR3 in DNA: TGTGCCAGCACGGAGGTCGGGGAGCAGTTCTTC.

The rearrangement joins TRBV27 to TRBJ1-5; no definite D call. CDR1 is MNHEY and CDR2 is SMNVEV in the germline V gene (reference sequence). There are 13 residues in the CDR3. Deletions cut 3 bases from V and 5 bases from J, with 8 bases between. CDR3 sequence reads: CASSFTSYQPQHF. Written as DNA, the CDR3 is TGTGCCAGCAGTTTTACGAGTTATCAGCCCCAGCATTTT.

The genes are TRBV18 and TRBJ1-1; possible D gene TRBD1, 6 bases. The germline gives CDR1 KGHSH, CDR2 LQKENI. With 3 bases removed from V and 4 bases from J, the gap between germline ends came to 9 bases. The CDR3 loop spans 13 amino acids. The CDR3 loop reads CASSPQGSTEAFF. The CDR3 DNA sequence: TGTGCCAGCTCACCCCAGGGGTCCACTGAAGCTTTCTTT.

The rearrangement links TRBV5-5 to TRBJ1-3; no clear D. There are 14 residues in the CDR3. CDR1 SGHKS and CDR2 YYEKEE come from the germline V gene (reference sequence). The V and J ends lost 5 bases and 2 bases respectively, with 11 bases between them. This CDR3 reads CASSGVWPGNTIYF. The CDR3 DNA is TGTGCCAGCAGTGGAGTCTGGCCTGGAAACACCATATATTTT.

The chain uses TRBV21-1 and TRBJ1-5. TRBV21-1 is reported as a pseudogene. This CDR3 spans 16 amino acids. The CDR3 loop is CASSPLGCWRYQPQHF. The CDR3 DNA follows: TGTGCCAGCAGCCCGCTTGGGTGTTGGAGGTATCAGCCCCAGCATTTT.

The rearrangement uses TRBV4-1 and TRBJ2-7, with 10 bases matching TRBD2. The V gene end was trimmed by 1 base and the J gene end by 3 bases; junction bases not matched to a gene: 6. This CDR3 has 16 amino acids. Germline V lookup: CDR1 MGHRA, CDR2 YSYEKL. The CDR3 loop is CASSQGASGGIYEQYF. DNA of the CDR3: TGCGCCAGCAGCCAAGGGGCTAGCGGGGGAATCTACGAGCAGTACTTC.

The rearrangement links TRBV12-3 or TRBV12-4 to TRBJ1-1; no firm D call. The CDR3 totals 13 residues. With 6 bases removed from V and 5 bases from J, the gap between germline ends came to 13 bases. The CDR3 bases are TGTGCCAGCAGCCCCCCCAGTTGGACTGAAGCTTTCTTT. It specifies CASSPPSWTEAFF.

The chain has TRBV9 and TRBJ1-6; the D gene is possibly TRBD1 (5 bases). Germline lookup yields CDR1 SGDLS and CDR2 YYNGEE. This CDR3 region has 14 residues. V was trimmed by 0 bases and J by 14 bases, leaving 15 bases between them. This chain's CDR3 is CASSVVSGGGSLHF. The CDR3 bases are TGTGCCAGCAGCGTAGTATCCGGCGGGGGTTCCCTCCACTTT. The full variable domain, rest sourced from reference TRBV9 and TRBJ1-6, is DSGVTQTPKHLITATGQRVTLRCSPRSGDLSVYWYQQSLDQGLQFLIQYYNGEERAKGNILERFSAQQFPDLHSELNLSSLELGDSALYFCASSVVSGGGSLHFGNGTRLTVT.

This clone was counted only a few times. This sequence joins TRBV5-6 and TRBJ1-2; 10 bases match TRBD1. The CDR3 sequence is 15 residues long. Trimming removed 5 bases from V and 5 bases from J; junction bases left unmatched: 9. The germline gives CDR1 SGHDT, CDR2 YYEEEE. This chain's CDR3 is CASRHVTGGYYGYTF. In DNA, the CDR3 is TGTGCCAGCAGACATGTGACAGGGGGCTATTATGGCTACACCTTC.

The chain joins TRBV27 to TRBJ1-2; maybe TRBD1 (5 bases). CDR1 and CDR2 from the germline V gene are MNHEY and SMNVEV (reference sequence). The CDR3 spans 14 residues. The germline V and J ends were trimmed by 4 bases and 5 bases, with 14 bases remaining between them. The CDR3 DNA sequence: TGTGCCAGCAGTTCAAAAGGGGTCTGGTATGGCTACACCTTC. Protein sequence: CASSSKGVWYGYTF.

The CDR3 DNA is TGTGCCAGCACGACAGTGGCCTACGAGCAGTACTTC. Translation: CASTTVAYEQYF. The rearrangement links TRBV2 to TRBJ2-7; a possible D gene is TRBD1 (5 bases). V shed 7 bases and J shed 2 bases, with 9 bases lying between them. This CDR3 comprises 12 residues. Germline V gives CDR1 SNHLY, CDR2 FYNNEI.

The genes are TRBV20-1 and TRBJ1-2; D call uncertain. The CDR3 covers 10 residues. The V and J ends lost 6 bases and 8 bases respectively, with 10 bases between them. Looked up from germline, CDR1 is DFQATT and CDR2 is SNEGSKA (reference sequence). CDR3 sequence (DNA): TGCAGTGCCGGAGAGGAGGGCTACACCTTC. Protein: CSAGEEGYTF.

The chain links TRBV3-1 (or the pseudogene TRBV3-2) to TRBJ2-5, with TRBD1 matching 9 bases. Germline V gene data show CDR1 as LGHDT and CDR2 as YNNKEL (reference sequence). With V trimmed by 4 bases and J by 6 bases, 9 bases remained unmatched. CDR3 size: 15 residues. The CDR3 DNA is TGTGCCAGCAGCCGATGGGACAGGGCGGTCCAGACCCAGTACTTC. It yields the protein CASSRWDRAVQTQYF.

This chain uses TRBV11-3 with TRBJ2-5; the match to TRBD2 covers 15 bases. The CDR3 length is 15 residues. Germline V gene lookup returns CDR1 SGHNT and CDR2 YENEEA. V shed 5 bases, J shed 5 bases, and the junction held 3 bases outside the gene matches. As DNA, the CDR3 is TGTGCCAGCAGCCCAGGGACTAGCGGGGGGGAGACCCAGTACTTC. Translating gives CASSPGTSGGETQYF.

A word on this clone: A read error may produce the germline difference seen at one junction end. CDR3: CASSPGHNYYIEQFF. CDR3 nucleotides: TGTGCCAGCAGCCCTGGACACAACTATTACATTGAGCAGTTCTTC. The chain uses TRBV11-2 and TRBJ2-1; a possible D gene is TRBD1 (5 bases). The CDR3 runs 15 residues. Germline values: CDR1 SGHAT, CDR2 FQNNGV.

This chain links TRBV4-2 with TRBJ1-2; TRBD1 matches 7 bases. Germline-derived CDR1 and CDR2 are LGHNA and YNFKEQ. After removal of 1 base from V and 7 bases from J, the junction contained 9 bases not matched to a gene. The CDR3 extends over 15 amino acids. CDR3 sequence reads: CASSQAPGTDSGYTF. CDR3 coding DNA: TGTGCCAGCAGCCAAGCTCCAGGGACAGACAGTGGCTACACCTTC.

V gene TRBV5-1 combines with J gene TRBJ1-1; D not resolved. This CDR3 is 15 amino acids long. Germline lookup yields CDR1 SGHRS and CDR2 YFSETQ. V was trimmed by 4 bases and J by 0 bases, leaving 13 bases between them. The DNA for the CDR3 is TGCGCCAGCAGCGGAGGAGGACGGCTGAACACTGAAGCTTTCTTT. Translated, it gives CASSGGGRLNTEAFF.

This chain connects TRBV5-1 to TRBJ1-5, with D tentatively TRBD1 (5 bases). The V gene lost 1 base and the J gene lost 4 bases, with 9 bases spanning the gap. The CDR3 runs 14 residues. Germline V CDR1 and CDR2: SGHRS, YFSETQ. The CDR3 DNA follows: TGCGCCAGCAGCTTGTTGGGGGGAAATCAGCCCCAGCATTTT. Residues: CASSLLGGNQPQHF.

Ten or more counts support this clone. The chain joins TRBV4-2 to TRBJ2-7; D possibly corresponds to TRBD2 (7 bases). The CDR3 covers 15 residues. Germline CDR1 LGHNA, CDR2 YNFKEQ. With 0 bases removed from V and 5 bases from J, the gap between germline ends came to 14 bases. The CDR3 DNA reads TGTGCCAGCAGCCAAGAGCGGCGGGGGCTTGACGAGCAGTACTTC. As protein: CASSQERRGLDEQYF.

The chain recombines TRBV3-1 (or the pseudogene TRBV3-2) with TRBJ2-7; tentative D call: TRBD2 (7 bases). The length of the CDR3 is 13 residues. Germline assignment: CDR1 LGHDT and CDR2 YNNKEL (reference sequence). V was clipped by 4 bases and J by 7 bases, with 14 bases between them. The CDR3 DNA reads as TGTGCCAGCAGCCGGGGGGGCCAGAGAGAGCAGTACTTC. It is translated as CASSRGGQREQYF.

This clone appeared a single time. The chain links TRBV6-1 to TRBJ2-3; tentative D call: TRBD1 (5 bases). Germline V gene lookup returns CDR1 MNHNS and CDR2 SASEGT. Trimming removed 2 bases from V and 5 bases from J, with 20 bases in between. This CDR3 has 17 residues. Here the CDR3 reads CASSEWGPSIVIDTQYF. CDR3 bases: TGTGCCAGCAGTGAATGGGGCCCCAGTATAGTTATAGATACGCAGTATTTT.

J is TRBJ1-2 and V is TRBV18; D uncertain. V was shortened by 8 bases and J by 1 base, with 17 bases between the two germline ends. CDR1 is KGHSH, CDR2 LQKENI, per germline. The CDR3 is 15 residues long. DNA of the CDR3: TGTGCCAGCAGTAATTCCGCGGGAGATAACTATGGCTACACCTTC. Translating gives CASSNSAGDNYGYTF. The whole variable domain, remainder taken from reference TRBV18 and TRBJ1-2, is NAGVMQNPRHLVRRRGQEARLRCSPMKGHSHVYWYRQLPEEGLKFMVYLQKENIIDESGMPKERFSAEFPKEGPSILRIQQVVRGDSAAYFCASSNSAGDNYGYTFGSGTRLTVV.

This chain uses TRBV18 with TRBJ1-5; weak D call: TRBD1 (6 bases). The V and J ends lost 5 bases and 5 bases respectively, with 10 bases between them. There are 13 residues in the CDR3. Per the germline V gene, CDR1 is KGHSH and CDR2 is LQKENI. CDR3 amino acids: CASSKDRDQPQHF. CDR3 nucleotides: TGTGCCAGCTCAAAGGACAGAGATCAGCCCCAGCATTTT.

The V gene is TRBV29-1, the J gene TRBJ2-7; D possibly corresponds to TRBD1 (6 bases). V lost 6 bases and J lost 1, with 13 bases in between. Germline V gives CDR1 SQVTM, CDR2 ANQGSEA. The CDR3 loop spans 13 amino acids. CDR3 residues: CSVEVGGSYEQYF. Here the CDR3 DNA reads TGCAGCGTGGAGGTAGGGGGATCCTACGAGCAGTACTTC.